The entry below describes one T cell receptor (beta chain). A read error may produce the germline difference seen at one junction end. The data are from a study of blood T cell repertoires in COVID-19. Across the study: Collection of acute and convalescent COVID-19 samples took place in the United States, Italy and Spain. The cDNA or gDNA used as material had been derived from T cells, B-cell-depleted T cells, or PBMCs.

The CDR3 runs 15 residues. Germline V gives CDR1 SSHAT, CDR2 FNYEAQ (reference sequence). Authors' processing steps: For nucleated cells, counts were estimated from reference gene primer amplification. The data were produced by immunoSEQ multiplex PCR, yet TCRdb's version contains in-frame clones alone and is incomplete. V and J calls and clone size are as listed in that table; D and trimming were resolved from the DNA. The table includes more than 120,000 clones, roughly 80% detected once. The sample consisted of peripheral blood. J is TRBJ2-5 and V is TRBV7-7, with TRBD2 matching 8 bases. The TCR sequence derives from a human donor in a cohort sampled during active COVID-19. CDR3: CASSLARAGVETQYF. CDR3 DNA sequence: TGTGCTAGCAGCTTAGCAAGAGCGGGGGTGGAGACCCAGTACTTC.